These T cell receptor beta chains were read from a single sample in a study of T cells after yellow fever vaccination. MiXCR, run by TCRdb on the 5' RACE reads, gives a single entry per CDR3 protein. The sample gives hundreds of thousands of distinct CDR3 sequences, over 5% of which show up once; approximately 16% is in the top ten. Sequencing used PBMCs, obtained 5 days after the yellow fever booster vaccination. The receptors derive from a man aged 25-45 years who received the YFV17D yellow fever vaccine. CDR3s include the opening cysteine and the closing phenylalanine or tryptophan. Fields, in order: V gene, D gene, clone size, J gene, CDR3 DNA, CDR3 protein. A D gene is named only where the DNA matches it firmly. Expanded clones are given a class, and other clones once, few, many or no size at all.

>TRBV7-2|NA|NA|TRBJ2-1
TGTGCCAGCAGCCCTCTAACTAGCCGCGATGAGCAGTTCTTC
CASSPLTSRDEQFF
>TRBV10-2|NA|few|TRBJ1-1
TGCGCCAGCAGTGATGCTATGGAAGCTTTCTTT
CASSDAMEAFF
>TRBV4-3|TRBD2|many|TRBJ2-1
TGCGCCAGCAGCCAACTTACTAGCGGACTATACAATGAGCAGTTCTTC
CASSQLTSGLYNEQFF
>TRBV7-9|TRBD2|many|TRBJ2-5
TGTGCCAGCAGCTTAGCAGCTAGCGGGGGAGAGACCCAGTACTTC
CASSLAASGGETQYF
>TRBV14|NA|many|TRBJ2-1
TGTGCCAGCAGCCAATACTCCGGGACTGCCTACAATGAGCAGTTCTTC
CASSQYSGTAYNEQFF
>TRBV24-1|NA|few|TRBJ2-7
TGTGCCACCAGTGATTTGGGCCGCGAGCAGTACTTC
CATSDLGREQYF
>TRBV5-1|NA|NA|TRBJ2-7
TGCGCCAGCAGCTTGGTTGGGGCCGAGCAGTACTTC
CASSLVGAEQYF
>TRBV24-1|NA|few|TRBJ2-7
TGTGCCCTCTCCCAGGGCCGGGACACACGCTACGAGCAGTACTTC
CALSQGRDTRYEQYF
>TRBV20-1|TRBD1|few|TRBJ2-1
TGCAGTACCCCCCGGGACAGGGGGGTCAATGAGCAGTTCTTC
CSTPRDRGVNEQFF
>TRBV7-2|NA|few|TRBJ2-5
TGTGCCAGCAGACCAGACGGTCTGGGGACCCAGTACTTC
CASRPDGLGTQYF
>TRBV12-5|NA|few|TRBJ1-5
TGTGCTAGTGCCAACAACAGGGTTAGCAATCAGCCCCAGCATTTT
CASANNRVSNQPQHF
>TRBV29-1|NA|many|TRBJ1-1
TGCAGCGTGACCGGACCTGAAGCTTTCTTT
CSVTGPEAFF
>TRBV11-2|NA|few|TRBJ2-3
TGTGCCAGCAGCTTAAAGGATCCGGGACTTACTAGCACAGATACGCAGTATTTT
CASSLKDPGLTSTDTQYF
>TRBV4-2|TRBD1|few|TRBJ2-7
TGTGCCAGCAGCCAAGGCTCCCACAGGCCCGGACAGGGGAAGTACGAGCAGTACTTC
CASSQGSHRPGQGKYEQYF
>TRBV10-3|NA|many|TRBJ1-2
TGTGCCATCAAGCCGGGAGGAGAAACGTCCTCTGGCTACACCTTC
CAIKPGGETSSGYTF
>TRBV7-3|NA|many|TRBJ2-5
TGTGCCAGCAGCTTCCAGGGCAGAGAGACCCAGTACTTC
CASSFQGRETQYF
>TRBV4-3|NA|few|TRBJ2-7
TGCGCCAGCAGCCAAGATTGGGCCAGCTACGAGCAGTACTTC
CASSQDWASYEQYF
>TRBV5-6|TRBD2|NA|TRBJ2-1
TGTGCCATCCTATATCTAGCGGGGAATGAGCAGTTCTTC
CAILYLAGNEQFF
>TRBV7-8|NA|many|TRBJ2-1
TGTGCCAGCAGCCCGCAGGGGAGCTCCTACAATGAGCAGTTCTTC
CASSPQGSSYNEQFF
>TRBV5-1|NA|many|TRBJ2-1
TGCGCCAGCAGCTTGATCGGGAGTAAAATTCACAATGAGCAGTTCTTC
CASSLIGSKIHNEQFF
>TRBV29-1|NA|few|TRBJ1-2
TGCAGCGTACACCTAATCGGGGACTATGGCTACACCTTC
CSVHLIGDYGYTF